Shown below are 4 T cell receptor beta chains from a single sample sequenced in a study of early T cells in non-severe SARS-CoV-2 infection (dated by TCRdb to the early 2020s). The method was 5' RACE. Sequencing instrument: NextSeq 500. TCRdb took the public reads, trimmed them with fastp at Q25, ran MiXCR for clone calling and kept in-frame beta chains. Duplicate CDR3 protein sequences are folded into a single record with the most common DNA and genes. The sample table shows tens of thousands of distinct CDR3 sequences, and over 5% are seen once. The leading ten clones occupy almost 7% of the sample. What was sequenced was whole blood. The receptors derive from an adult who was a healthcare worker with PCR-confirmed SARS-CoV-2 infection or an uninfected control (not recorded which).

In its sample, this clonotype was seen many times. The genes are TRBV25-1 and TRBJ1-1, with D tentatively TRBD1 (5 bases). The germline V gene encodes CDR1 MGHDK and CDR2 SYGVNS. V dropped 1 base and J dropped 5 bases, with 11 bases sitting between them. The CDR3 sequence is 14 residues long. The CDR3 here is CASSELGGRTEAFF. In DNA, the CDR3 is TGTGCCAGCAGTGAATTGGGGGGAAGGACTGAAGCTTTCTTT.

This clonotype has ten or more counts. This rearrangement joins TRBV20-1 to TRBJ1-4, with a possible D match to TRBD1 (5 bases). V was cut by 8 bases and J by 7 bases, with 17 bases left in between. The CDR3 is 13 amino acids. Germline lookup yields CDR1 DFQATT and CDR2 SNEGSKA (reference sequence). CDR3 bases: TGCAGTATACAGGCCACAGGCGGTGAAAAACTGTTTTTT. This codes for CSIQATGGEKLFF.

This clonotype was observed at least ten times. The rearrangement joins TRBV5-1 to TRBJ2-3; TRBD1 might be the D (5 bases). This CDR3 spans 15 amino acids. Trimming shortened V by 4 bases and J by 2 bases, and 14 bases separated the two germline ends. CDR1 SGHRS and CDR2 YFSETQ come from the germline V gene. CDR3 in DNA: TGCGCCAGCAGCACAGGCCCAGCGTTCACAGATACGCAGTATTTT. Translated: CASSTGPAFTDTQYF.

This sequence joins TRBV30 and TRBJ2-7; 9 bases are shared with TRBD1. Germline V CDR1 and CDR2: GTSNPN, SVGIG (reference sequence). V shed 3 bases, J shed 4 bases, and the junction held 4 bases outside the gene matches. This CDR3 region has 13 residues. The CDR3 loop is CAWSQGQGYEQYF. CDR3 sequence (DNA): TGTGCCTGGAGCCAGGGACAGGGTTACGAGCAGTACTTC.